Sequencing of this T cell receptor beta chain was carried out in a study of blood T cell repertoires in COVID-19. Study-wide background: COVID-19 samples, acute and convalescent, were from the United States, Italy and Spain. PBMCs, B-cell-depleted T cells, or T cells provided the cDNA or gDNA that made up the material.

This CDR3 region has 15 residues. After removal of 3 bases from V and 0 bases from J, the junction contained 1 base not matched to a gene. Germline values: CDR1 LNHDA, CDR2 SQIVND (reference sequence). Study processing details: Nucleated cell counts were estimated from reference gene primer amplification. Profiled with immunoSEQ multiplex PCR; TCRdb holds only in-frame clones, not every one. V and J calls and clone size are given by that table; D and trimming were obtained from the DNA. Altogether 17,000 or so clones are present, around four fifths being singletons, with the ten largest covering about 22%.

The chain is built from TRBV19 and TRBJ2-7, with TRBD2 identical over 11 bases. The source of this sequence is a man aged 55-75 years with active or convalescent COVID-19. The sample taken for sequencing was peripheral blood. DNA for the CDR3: TGTGCCAGTAGTATGACTAGCGGGAACTCCTACGAGCAGTACTTC. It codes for CASSMTSGNSYEQYF.